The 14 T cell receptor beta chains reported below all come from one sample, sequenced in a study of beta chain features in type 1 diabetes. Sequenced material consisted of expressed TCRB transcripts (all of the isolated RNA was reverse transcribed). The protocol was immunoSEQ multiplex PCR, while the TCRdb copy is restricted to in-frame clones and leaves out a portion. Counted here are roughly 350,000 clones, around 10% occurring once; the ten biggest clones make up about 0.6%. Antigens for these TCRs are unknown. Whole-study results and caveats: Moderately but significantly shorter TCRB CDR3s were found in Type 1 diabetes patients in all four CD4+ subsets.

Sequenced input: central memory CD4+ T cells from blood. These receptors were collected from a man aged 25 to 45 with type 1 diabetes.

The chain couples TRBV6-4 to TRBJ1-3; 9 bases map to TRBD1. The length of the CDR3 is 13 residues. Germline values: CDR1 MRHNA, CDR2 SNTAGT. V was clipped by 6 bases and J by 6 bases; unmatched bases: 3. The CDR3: CASSRDRANTIYF. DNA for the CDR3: TGTGCCAGCAGCCGGGACAGGGCAAACACCATATATTTT.

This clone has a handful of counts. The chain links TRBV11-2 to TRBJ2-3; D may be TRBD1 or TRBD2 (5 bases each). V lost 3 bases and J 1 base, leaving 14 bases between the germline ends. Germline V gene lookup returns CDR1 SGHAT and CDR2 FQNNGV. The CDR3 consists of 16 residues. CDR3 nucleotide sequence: TGTGCCAGCAGCTTTTGGCTGGGACGGGGCACAGATACGCAGTATTTT. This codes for CASSFWLGRGTDTQYF.

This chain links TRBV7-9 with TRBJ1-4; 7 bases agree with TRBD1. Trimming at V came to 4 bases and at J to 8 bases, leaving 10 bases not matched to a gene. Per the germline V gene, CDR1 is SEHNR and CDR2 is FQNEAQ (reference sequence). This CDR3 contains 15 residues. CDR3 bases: TGTGCCAGCAGCTCCCCGGACAGGTTGGGGGAAAAACTGTTTTTT. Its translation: CASSSPDRLGEKLFF.

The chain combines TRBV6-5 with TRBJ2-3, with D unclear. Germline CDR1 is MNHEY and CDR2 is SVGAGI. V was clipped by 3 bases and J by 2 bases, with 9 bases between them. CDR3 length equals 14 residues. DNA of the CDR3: TGTGCCAGCAGTTATGTCGGAGACACAGATACGCAGTATTTT. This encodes CASSYVGDTDTQYF.

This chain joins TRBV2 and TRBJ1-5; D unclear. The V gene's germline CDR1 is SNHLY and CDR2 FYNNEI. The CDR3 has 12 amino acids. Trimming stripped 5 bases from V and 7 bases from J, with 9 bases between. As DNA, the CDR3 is TGTGCCAGCAGTCCGGAGTCCCAGCCCCAGCATTTT. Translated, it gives CASSPESQPQHF.

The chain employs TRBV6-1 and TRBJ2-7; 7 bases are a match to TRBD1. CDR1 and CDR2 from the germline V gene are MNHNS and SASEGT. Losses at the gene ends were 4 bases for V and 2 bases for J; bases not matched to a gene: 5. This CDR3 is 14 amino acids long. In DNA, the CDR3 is TGTGCCAGCAGTGTACCCGGGACAGCCTACGAGCAGTACTTC. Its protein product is CASSVPGTAYEQYF.

The DNA of the CDR3 is TGTGCCAGCAGCCTTAGCGAGAATGAGCAGTTCTTC. This translates into CASSLSENEQFF. The rearrangement uses TRBV7-6 and TRBJ2-1, with a possible D match to TRBD2 (5 bases). This CDR3 spans 12 amino acids. Germline V gene data show CDR1 as SGHVS and CDR2 as FNYEAQ. The V gene lost 5 bases and the J gene lost 7 bases, with 9 bases spanning the gap.

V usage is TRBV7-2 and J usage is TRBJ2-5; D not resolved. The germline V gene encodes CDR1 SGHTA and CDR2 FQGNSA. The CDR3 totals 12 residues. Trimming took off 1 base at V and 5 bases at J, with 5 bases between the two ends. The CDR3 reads CASSLEMETQYF. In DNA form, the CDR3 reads TGTGCCAGCAGCTTAGAGATGGAGACCCAGTACTTC.

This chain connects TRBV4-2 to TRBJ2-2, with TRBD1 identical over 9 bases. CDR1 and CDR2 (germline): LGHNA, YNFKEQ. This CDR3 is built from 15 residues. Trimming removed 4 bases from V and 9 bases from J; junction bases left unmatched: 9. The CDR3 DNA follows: TGTGCCAGCAGCCGAGACAGGGGGTCGGAGAGGGAGCTGTTTTTT. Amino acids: CASSRDRGSERELFF.

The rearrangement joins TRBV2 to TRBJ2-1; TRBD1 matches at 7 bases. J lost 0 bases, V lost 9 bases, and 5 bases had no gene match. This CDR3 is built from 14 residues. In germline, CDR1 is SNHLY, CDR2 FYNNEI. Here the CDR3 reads CASARDSSYNEQFF. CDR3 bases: TGTGCCAGTGCCCGGGACAGCTCCTACAATGAGCAGTTCTTC.

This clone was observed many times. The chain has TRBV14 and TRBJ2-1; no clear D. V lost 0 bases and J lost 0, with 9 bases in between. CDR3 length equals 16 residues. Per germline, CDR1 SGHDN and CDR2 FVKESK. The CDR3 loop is CASSQDLRSSYNEQFF. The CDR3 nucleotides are TGTGCCAGCAGCCAAGATCTCAGGTCCTCCTACAATGAGCAGTTCTTC.

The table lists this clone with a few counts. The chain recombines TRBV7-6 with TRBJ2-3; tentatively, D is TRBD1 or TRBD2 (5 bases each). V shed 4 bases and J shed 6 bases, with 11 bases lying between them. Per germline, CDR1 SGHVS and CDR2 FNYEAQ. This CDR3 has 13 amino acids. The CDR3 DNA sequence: TGTGCCAGCAGCTCCAGTGAGGGGGATACGCAGTATTTT. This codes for CASSSSEGDTQYF.

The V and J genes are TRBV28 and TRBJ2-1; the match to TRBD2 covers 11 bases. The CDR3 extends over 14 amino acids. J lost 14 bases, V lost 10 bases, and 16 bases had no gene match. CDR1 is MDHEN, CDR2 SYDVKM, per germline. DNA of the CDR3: TGTGCCACCAACGCGGGGCTAGCGGGAGGTCGGGAGTTCTTC. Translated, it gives CATNAGLAGGREFF.

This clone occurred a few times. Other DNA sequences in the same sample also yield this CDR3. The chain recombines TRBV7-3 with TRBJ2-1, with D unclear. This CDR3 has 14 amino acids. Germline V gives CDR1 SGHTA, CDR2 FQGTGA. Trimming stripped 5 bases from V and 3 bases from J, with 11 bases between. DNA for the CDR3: TGTGCCAGCAGCCCAGACGGGTACTACAATGAGCAGTTCTTC. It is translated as CASSPDGYYNEQFF.